This paragraph reports one TCR beta chain. What it binds is not known. The time point: recipient sample about 28 days before transplant, after cytoreduction. Samples: about 28 days before transplant, then days 30, 100 and 180 after. The data stem from a study of T cell clonotyping in hematopoietic cell transplantation. The overall study: Pretransplant recipient samples were taken after cytoreduction. Points from the study as a whole: Few recipient clonotypes overlapped donors; over 97% were de novo at given depth. Cells were unsorted, so CD4 and CD8 contributions were not separated.

TCRdb's copy holds only in-frame clones and misses some; the assay was immunoSEQ multiplex PCR. Of 46,000 or so clones listed, approximately 84% are singletons. The receptor was derived from a man in his 60s with biphenotypic leukemia. Some clones in this sample may be carry-over from other donors' samples. Sequenced material: peripheral blood mononuclear cells, taken before stem cell transplant.

The CDR3 spells CASSSSRLAQDTQYF. CDR3 DNA: TGTGCCAGCAGCTCCTCCCGACTAGCACAGGATACGCAGTATTTT. The chain combines TRBV7-2 with TRBJ2-3; the match to TRBD2 covers 7 bases. The CDR3 spans 15 residues. The junction had 10 bases not matched to a gene; V was cut back by 4 bases and J by 6 bases. Germline-derived CDR1 and CDR2 are SGHTA and FQGNSA.